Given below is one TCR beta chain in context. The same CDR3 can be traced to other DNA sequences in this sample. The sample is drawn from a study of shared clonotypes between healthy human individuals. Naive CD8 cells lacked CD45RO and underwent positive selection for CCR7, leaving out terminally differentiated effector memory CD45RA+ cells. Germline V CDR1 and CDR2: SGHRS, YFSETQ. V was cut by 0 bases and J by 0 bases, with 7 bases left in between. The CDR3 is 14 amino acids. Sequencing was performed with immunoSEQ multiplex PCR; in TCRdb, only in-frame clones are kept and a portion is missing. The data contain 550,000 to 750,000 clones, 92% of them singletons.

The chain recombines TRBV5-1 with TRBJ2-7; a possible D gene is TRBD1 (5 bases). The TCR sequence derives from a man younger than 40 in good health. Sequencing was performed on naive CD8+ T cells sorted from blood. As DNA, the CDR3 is TGCGCCAGCAGCTTGGAAGGGGCCTCCTACGAGCAGTACTTC. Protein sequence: CASSLEGASYEQYF.